These 18 T cell receptor beta chains came from one sample sequenced in a study of shared clonotypes between healthy human individuals. The method was immunoSEQ multiplex PCR; TCRdb's version includes in-frame clones alone and lacks a portion of them. The sample contains millions of clones, 90% to 95% of which appear only once. The sample consisted of naive CD4+ T cells sorted from blood. Subset noted: CD45RA+ positively selected. The receptors originated from a man aged 18 to 30 in good health.

J is TRBJ2-5 and V is TRBV5-4, with 14 bases matching TRBD2. CDR1 is SGHNT, CDR2 YYREEE, per germline (reference sequence). The CDR3 totals 17 residues. The J segment lost 4 bases and the V segment lost 4 bases, leaving 9 bases of the junction unmatched. In DNA, the CDR3 is TGTGCCAGCAGCAGCCCGGGACTAGCGGGGGCGTTAGAGACCCAGTACTTC. Translating gives CASSSPGLAGALETQYF.

This clone was observed a single time. V is TRBV7-2 and J is TRBJ2-7, with TRBD2 as a possible D gene (6 bases). The CDR3 is made up of 14 amino acids. CDR1 is SGHTA and CDR2 is FQGNSA in the germline V gene. Trimming shortened V by 4 bases and J by 5 bases, and 15 bases separated the two germline ends. The CDR3 protein is CASSSILLANEQYF. CDR3 bases: TGTGCCAGCAGCTCCATATTACTAGCAAACGAGCAGTACTTC. Full variable domain (rest looked up from reference TRBV7-2 and TRBJ2-7): GAGVSQSPSNKVTEKGKDVELRCDPISGHTALYWYRQSLGQGLEFLIYFQGNSAPDKSGLPSDRFSAERTGGSVSTLTIQRTQQEDSAVYLCASSSILLANEQYFGPGTRLTVT.

This rearrangement joins TRBV28 to TRBJ2-7, with D tentatively TRBD2 (5 bases). Germline V CDR1 and CDR2: MDHEN, SYDVKM. The germline V and J ends were trimmed by 4 bases and 4 bases, with 17 bases remaining between them. This CDR3 has 15 residues. In DNA, the CDR3 is TGTGCCAGCAGTTCGCCTTTGGGAGTAGGGTACGAGCAGTACTTC. It encodes CASSSPLGVGYEQYF.

The rearrangement joins TRBV4-2 to TRBJ2-3; unclear D gene. CDR1 is LGHNA and CDR2 is YNFKEQ in the germline V gene. The CDR3 loop spans 11 amino acids. V shed 3 bases and J shed 6 bases, with 4 bases lying between them. Here the CDR3 reads CASSHLDTQYF. As DNA, the CDR3 is TGTGCCAGCAGCCACCTGGATACGCAGTATTTT.

Of note for this clone: The same CDR3 can be traced to other DNA sequences in this sample. This rearrangement joins TRBV9 to TRBJ2-5; D is possibly TRBD1 or TRBD2 (6 bases each). The CDR3 runs 13 residues. Germline V gene data show CDR1 as SGDLS and CDR2 as YYNGEE. Trimming pared 0 bases from V and 5 bases from J, leaving 8 bases between. The CDR3 is CASSVVGGETQYF. For the CDR3, the DNA is TGTGCCAGCAGCGTAGTGGGGGGCGAGACCCAGTACTTC.

This clone was picked up a small number of times. A junction end diverges from the germline sequence, so it may reflect a read error. This chain uses TRBV7-7 with TRBJ1-1; D ambiguous. Germline CDR1 and CDR2: SSHAT and FNYEAQ (reference sequence). The CDR3 runs to 13 residues. In DNA, the CDR3 is TGTGCTAGCAGCTTAGAGGCAAACACTGAAGCTTTCTTT. Residues: CASSLEANTEAFF.

V is TRBV18 and J is TRBJ1-2, with TRBD1 matching 7 bases. This CDR3 contains 14 residues. The germline gives CDR1 KGHSH, CDR2 LQKENI. Unmatched junction bases numbered 8, after V lost 6 bases and J lost 4 bases. CDR3 nucleotide sequence: TGTGCCAGCTCGATGACAGGGTCTGGCTATGGCTACACCTTC. Amino acids: CASSMTGSGYGYTF.

The CDR3 protein is CASSDGQGTYNEKLFF. In DNA, the CDR3 is TGTGCCAGCAGTGACGGTCAGGGGACGTATAATGAAAAACTGTTTTTT. The chain links TRBV25-1 to TRBJ1-4, with D maybe TRBD1 (6 bases). Trimming shortened V by 3 bases and J by 4 bases, and 15 bases separated the two germline ends. The length of the CDR3 is 16 residues. The germline CDR1 and CDR2 sequences are MGHDK and SYGVNS.

The chain combines TRBV19 with TRBJ2-3; TRBD2 aligns across 7 bases. CDR1 and CDR2 (germline): LNHDA, SQIVND (reference sequence). V gave up 3 bases and J gave up 4 bases; unmatched junction bases: 7. CDR3 length equals 15 residues. CDR3 nucleotide sequence: TGTGCCAGTAGTATCTCCCCGACTAGCTCAGATACGCAGTATTTT. This codes for CASSISPTSSDTQYF.

The V call is TRBV2, the J call TRBJ2-3; possible D gene TRBD2, 6 bases. The CDR3 loop spans 15 amino acids. Per the germline V gene, CDR1 is SNHLY and CDR2 is FYNNEI. The germline V and J ends were trimmed by 3 bases and 0 bases, with 10 bases remaining between them. In DNA form, the CDR3 reads TGTGCCAGCAGTGAGGAGGGGCCAAGCACAGATACGCAGTATTTT. Its protein is CASSEEGPSTDTQYF.

The J gene is TRBJ2-7, the V gene TRBV2; D is unresolved. CDR3 length: 15 residues. Trimming removed 6 bases at V and 1 base at J, with 16 bases between. Germline CDR1 and CDR2: SNHLY and FYNNEI. The CDR3 region has the DNA TGTGCCAGCAGCTCCCGACGGGCCTTATCCTACGAGCAGTACTTC. Translated, it gives CASSSRRALSYEQYF.

The rearrangement joins TRBV11-2 to TRBJ2-7; a weak D match, TRBD1 (6 bases). Trimming pared 5 bases from V and 2 bases from J, leaving 16 bases between. The CDR3 covers 15 residues. Germline assignment: CDR1 SGHAT and CDR2 FQNNGV. The CDR3 coding sequence is TGTGCCAGCAGCCCAGGGGCCGGGCCTCCCTACGAGCAGTACTTC. This sequence encodes CASSPGAGPPYEQYF.

For this clone: The same CDR3 also results from other DNA sequences found in this sample. The chain has TRBV7-2 and TRBJ1-2, with 8 bases identical to TRBD1. Unmatched junction bases numbered 2, after V lost 5 bases and J lost 3 bases. The germline V gene has CDR1 SGHTA and CDR2 FQGNSA. This CDR3 is built from 13 residues. Written as DNA, the CDR3 is TGTGCCAGCAGCCCACAGGGGGACTATGGCTACACCTTC. It codes for CASSPQGDYGYTF.

J is TRBJ2-7 and V is TRBV10-3; no definite D call. Germline V gene lookup returns CDR1 ENHRY and CDR2 SYGVKD. Trimming shortened V by 4 bases and J by 7 bases, and 11 bases separated the two germline ends. This CDR3 contains 12 residues. This CDR3 is CAISGGMEEQYF. The CDR3, as DNA: TGTGCCATCAGTGGGGGAATGGAGGAGCAGTACTTC.

The chain recombines TRBV6-6 with TRBJ1-1; 11 nucleotides match TRBD1. The germline CDR1 and CDR2 sequences are MNHNY and SVGAGI (reference sequence). The CDR3 length is 12 residues. Trimming removed 6 bases from V and 10 bases from J; junction bases left unmatched: 4. Here the CDR3 reads CASSLGQGAAFF. Here the CDR3 DNA reads TGTGCCAGCAGCCTAGGACAGGGGGCAGCTTTCTTT.

J is TRBJ2-1 and V is TRBV2; 8 positions match TRBD1. CDR1 is SNHLY and CDR2 is FYNNEI in the germline V gene. The CDR3 sequence is 12 residues long. V shed 5 bases, J shed 6 bases, and the junction held 0 bases outside the gene matches. Here the CDR3 reads CASSTGGNEQFF. The CDR3 coding sequence is TGTGCCAGCAGTACAGGGGGCAATGAGCAGTTCTTC.

The rearrangement uses TRBV7-2 and TRBJ2-1; D remains unclear. CDR1 and CDR2 (germline): SGHTA, FQGNSA. The CDR3 sequence is 15 residues long. Trimming stripped 3 bases from V and 4 bases from J, with 13 bases between. CDR3 in amino acids: CASSFSYPLYNEQFF. The DNA for the CDR3 is TGTGCCAGCAGCTTCTCTTATCCCCTTTACAATGAGCAGTTCTTC.

The V and J genes are TRBV7-9 and TRBJ1-4, with 7 bases fitting TRBD1. CDR1 SEHNR and CDR2 FQNEAQ come from the germline V gene (reference sequence). The trim removed 5 bases at V and 8 bases at J, leaving 17 bases unmatched. The CDR3 covers 17 residues. DNA of the CDR3: TGTGCCAGCAGCGTACAGACCACGACAGGGACGAGGGAAAAACTGTTTTTT. The encoded protein is CASSVQTTTGTREKLFF.